The following is a TCR beta chain sequence with its context. Its antigen is as yet unknown. The CDR3 spans 14 residues. Germline CDR1 is MNHNS and CDR2 is SASEGT. The V end lost 5 bases, the J end lost 0 bases, and 10 bases lay between the germline ends. The protocol was immunoSEQ multiplex PCR, while the TCRdb copy is restricted to in-frame clones and leaves out a portion. The sample records about 180,000 clones, about 87% being singletons. This sample was taken from a study of cytomegalovirus exposure and HLA in healthy donors. General study results and limits: The tendency of first-cohort TCR clusters to co-occur in the 120 validation repertoires was the finding of a later analysis.

The sequence derives from a woman aged 25-40 years in good health and CMV-seronegative. The V and J genes are TRBV6-1 and TRBJ1-1; D unclear. Sequences were obtained from PBMCs. The DNA for the CDR3 is TGTGCCAGCAGTAGTACAGCACTGAACACTGAAGCTTTCTTT. Protein: CASSSTALNTEAFF.